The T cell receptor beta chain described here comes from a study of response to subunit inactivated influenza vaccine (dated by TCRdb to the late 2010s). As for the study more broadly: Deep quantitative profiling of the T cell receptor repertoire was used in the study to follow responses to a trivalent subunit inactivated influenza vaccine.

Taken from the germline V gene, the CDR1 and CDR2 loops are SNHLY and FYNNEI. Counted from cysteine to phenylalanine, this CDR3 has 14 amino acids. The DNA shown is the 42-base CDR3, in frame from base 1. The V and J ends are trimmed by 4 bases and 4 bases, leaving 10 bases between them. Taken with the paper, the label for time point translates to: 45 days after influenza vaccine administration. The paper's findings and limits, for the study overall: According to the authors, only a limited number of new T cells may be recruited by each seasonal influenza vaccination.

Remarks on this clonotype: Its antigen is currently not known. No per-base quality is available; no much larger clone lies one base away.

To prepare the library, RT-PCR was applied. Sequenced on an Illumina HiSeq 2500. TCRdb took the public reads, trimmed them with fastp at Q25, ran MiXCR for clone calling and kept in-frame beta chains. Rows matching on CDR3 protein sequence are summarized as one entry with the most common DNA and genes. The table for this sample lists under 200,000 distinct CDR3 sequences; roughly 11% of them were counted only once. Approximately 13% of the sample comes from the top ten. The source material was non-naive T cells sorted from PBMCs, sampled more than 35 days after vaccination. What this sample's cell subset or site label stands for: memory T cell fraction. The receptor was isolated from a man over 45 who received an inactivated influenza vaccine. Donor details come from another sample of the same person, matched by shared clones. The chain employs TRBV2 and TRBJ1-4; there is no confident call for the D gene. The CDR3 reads CASSVPTINEKLFF. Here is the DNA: TGTGCCAGCAGTGTACCGACAATTAATGAAAAACTGTTTTTT.